The 23 T cell receptor beta chains presented below share a single source sample, sequenced in a study of cytomegalovirus exposure and HLA in healthy donors. Use of 60 Vbeta and 13 Jbeta primers characterized the PCR. The method was immunoSEQ multiplex PCR; TCRdb's version includes in-frame clones alone and lacks a portion of them. The sample has more than 90,000 clones; 78% are singletons. Sample: PBMCs. The receptors shown here come from a woman aged 60-75 years in good health and CMV-seronegative.

The chain links TRBV6-5 to TRBJ2-7; TRBD1 agrees at 8 bases. Germline V gives CDR1 MNHEY, CDR2 SVGAGI. V lost 2 bases, J lost 5 bases, and 8 bases stayed unmatched. CDR3 size: 15 residues. This CDR3 reads CASSYGRTGTHEQYF. CDR3 bases: TGTGCCAGCAGTTACGGGCGGACAGGGACCCACGAGCAGTACTTC.

The CDR3 is CASSDTGTGLNENTIYF. The CDR3 coding sequence is TGTGCCAGCAGCGACACAGGGACAGGGTTGAACGAAAACACCATATATTTT. J is TRBJ1-3 and V is TRBV9; TRBD1 matches 9 bases. The junction had 13 bases not matched to a gene; V was cut back by 3 bases and J by 6 bases. The CDR3 length is 17 residues. CDR1 is SGDLS, CDR2 YYNGEE, per germline.

V is TRBV7-6 and J is TRBJ2-3, with a weak D call TRBD2 (6 bases). Germline CDR1 SGHVS, CDR2 FNYEAQ. Trimming stripped 1 base from V and 4 bases from J, with 12 bases between. The CDR3 has 15 amino acids. This chain's CDR3 is CASSLVGGGPDTQYF. The CDR3 nucleotides are TGTGCCAGCAGCTTAGTTGGGGGAGGTCCAGATACGCAGTATTTT.

In this sample, this clone turned up once. This chain connects TRBV28 to TRBJ2-7; possibly TRBD2 for D (6 bases). V was cut by 2 bases and J by 6 bases, with 8 bases left in between. Germline CDR1 reads MDHEN; CDR2 reads SYDVKM. This CDR3 contains 12 residues. The CDR3 DNA sequence: TGTGCCAGCAGTTTAGTGGGAGGCGAGCAGTACTTC. It translates to CASSLVGGEQYF.

The chain couples TRBV20-1 to TRBJ1-2; D unresolved. With 5 bases removed from V and 6 bases from J, the gap between germline ends came to 10 bases. CDR3 size: 11 residues. Germline V CDR1 and CDR2: DFQATT, SNEGSKA (reference sequence). The CDR3 DNA sequence: TGCAGTGCTCACTACTCGAATGGCTACACCTTC. This codes for CSAHYSNGYTF.

The sample holds a few counts of this clone. The chain recombines TRBV29-1 with TRBJ2-1, with TRBD1 identical over 9 bases. V shed 7 bases and J 1 base; nucleotides not matched to a gene: 5. This CDR3 spans 14 amino acids. From germline, CDR1 is SQVTM and CDR2 ANQGSEA. CDR3 in DNA: TGCAGCGGGGGACAGGGATCTTCCTACAATGAGCAGTTCTTC. Translation: CSGGQGSSYNEQFF.

CDR3 sequence (DNA): TGTGCCAGCAGCCCCAGCGGGGGGGCCGGAACCGGGGAGCTGTTTTTT. This encodes CASSPSGGAGTGELFF. This sequence joins TRBV9 and TRBJ2-2; 10 bases line up with TRBD2. Trimming cost V 4 bases and J 5 bases; bases outside gene matches: 8. The length of the CDR3 is 16 residues. CDR1 SGDLS and CDR2 YYNGEE come from the germline V gene.

The chain carries TRBV9 and TRBJ1-5, with D possibly matching TRBD1 (6 bases). V was trimmed by 4 bases and J by 2 bases, leaving 10 bases between them. CDR3 length: 14 amino acids. Looked up from germline, CDR1 is SGDLS and CDR2 is YYNGEE. The CDR3: CASSLTGGNQPQHF. The CDR3 coding sequence is TGTGCCAGCAGCCTGACAGGAGGCAATCAGCCCCAGCATTTT.

The chain joins TRBV7-9 to TRBJ1-1, with no clear D. Germline V gene data show CDR1 as SEHNR and CDR2 as FQNEAQ (reference sequence). CDR3 length: 13 residues. Trimming shortened V by 2 bases and J by 1 base, and 5 bases separated the two germline ends. The CDR3 here is CASSLLGNTEAFF. In DNA form, the CDR3 reads TGTGCCAGCAGCTTACTAGGGAACACTGAAGCTTTCTTT.

The chain carries TRBV6-9 and TRBJ2-5; no reliable D call. In germline, CDR1 is MNHGY, CDR2 SVAAGI. This CDR3 has 11 residues. V was shortened by 8 bases and J by 9 bases, with 13 bases between the two germline ends. The CDR3 loop reads CASQFFVAQYF. The CDR3 coding sequence is TGTGCCAGCCAGTTTTTTGTGGCCCAGTACTTC.

The count of this clone is one. The chain uses TRBV7-8 and TRBJ1-1, with D perhaps TRBD1 (6 bases). Germline values: CDR1 SGHVS, CDR2 FQNEAQ. Trimming removed 1 base from V and 3 bases from J, with 12 bases in between. The length of the CDR3 is 15 residues. DNA for the CDR3: TGTGCCAGCAGCTTAGTCAGGGGATGGGACACTGAAGCTTTCTTT. It specifies CASSLVRGWDTEAFF.

The rearrangement uses TRBV30 and TRBJ2-7; D remains unclear. Deletions cut 4 bases from V and 2 bases from J, with 6 bases between. The CDR3 runs 11 residues. Germline V lookup: CDR1 GTSNPN, CDR2 SVGIG (reference sequence). CDR3 residues: CAWISTYEQYF. DNA for the CDR3: TGTGCCTGGATTAGTACCTACGAGCAGTACTTC. The full variable domain, in which reference TRBV30 and TRBJ2-7 provide the parts outside the CDR3, is SQTIHQWPATLVQPVGSPLSLECTVEGTSNPNLYWYRQAAGRGLQLLFYSVGIGQISSEVPQNLSASRPQDRQFILSSKKLLLSDSGFYLCAWISTYEQYFGPGTRLTVT.

The chain carries TRBV4-3 and TRBJ2-2; D may be TRBD1 (5 bases). The length of the CDR3 is 15 residues. Germline loops: CDR1 LGHNA, CDR2 YSLEER. V was shortened by 4 bases and J by 0 bases, with 9 bases between the two germline ends. As DNA, the CDR3 is TGCGCCAGCAGCCGGACACGTTCGAACACCGGGGAGCTGTTTTTT. Protein sequence: CASSRTRSNTGELFF.

The chain carries TRBV4-3 and TRBJ1-4; the D gene is possibly TRBD1 (5 bases). CDR3 length: 15 amino acids. Per germline, CDR1 LGHNA and CDR2 YSLEER. Trimming cost V 1 base and J 7 bases, with 13 bases left between them. This CDR3 reads CASSQGGGRGEKLFF. The CDR3 DNA sequence: TGCGCCAGCAGCCAAGGCGGGGGAAGAGGTGAAAAACTGTTTTTT.

This chain uses TRBV5-1 with TRBJ2-5; weak D call: TRBD2 (5 bases). Trimming took 4 bases from V and 0 from J, leaving 19 bases between them. This CDR3 contains 17 residues. Germline-derived CDR1 and CDR2 are SGHRS and YFSETQ. The chain's CDR3 is CASSPNFGAAHQETQYF. The CDR3 bases are TGCGCCAGCAGCCCCAACTTCGGAGCGGCTCACCAAGAGACCCAGTACTTC.

The V call is TRBV21-1, the J call TRBJ1-1; TRBD1, the table's D call, lacks a check against the DNA. TRBV21-1 represents a pseudogene. The CDR3 is 16 amino acids. The CDR3 coding sequence is TGTGCCAGCAGCAAAGTCGGGGACAGGGGTAACACTGAAGCTTTCTTT. As protein: CASSKVGDRGNTEAFF.

The V gene is TRBV15, the J gene TRBJ1-1; 7 positions match TRBD1. Trimming took 4 bases from V and 5 from J; bases not matched to a gene: 7. Germline V gene lookup returns CDR1 LNHNV and CDR2 YYDKDF (reference sequence). This CDR3 comprises 14 residues. Here the CDR3 DNA reads TGTGCCACCAGCAAAGACAGGGCTACGACTGAAGCTTTCTTT. Protein: CATSKDRATTEAFF.

This sequence joins TRBV4-1 and TRBJ2-1, with 9 nucleotides matching TRBD2. The germline V gene has CDR1 MGHRA and CDR2 YSYEKL. The ends lost 0 bases at V and 0 bases at J; junction bases unmatched: 15. This CDR3 has 21 amino acids. The CDR3 protein is CASSQDWGIGLAGSSYNEQFF. The DNA for the CDR3 is TGCGCCAGCAGCCAAGATTGGGGGATTGGGCTAGCGGGGAGCTCCTACAATGAGCAGTTCTTC.

This clone was recorded once. V and J are TRBV7-9 and TRBJ1-4, with 9 positions matching TRBD1. V gave up 2 bases and J gave up 7 bases; unmatched junction bases: 5. The CDR3 consists of 15 residues. From germline, CDR1 is SEHNR and CDR2 FQNEAQ (reference sequence). CDR3 amino acids: CASSLRTGASEKLFF. The DNA of the CDR3 is TGTGCCAGCAGCTTAAGGACAGGGGCAAGTGAAAAACTGTTTTTT.

The V gene is TRBV2, the J gene TRBJ1-4; 9 bases match TRBD1. Germline V lookup: CDR1 SNHLY, CDR2 FYNNEI. V dropped 6 bases and J dropped 7; count of bases not matched to a gene: 3. The CDR3 is made up of 13 amino acids. The CDR3 DNA follows: TGTGCCAGCAGGGGACAGGGCTTTGAAAAACTGTTTTTT. This codes for CASRGQGFEKLFF.

The rearrangement joins TRBV6-5 to TRBJ1-1; TRBD1 aligns across 7 bases. J lost 3 bases, V lost 8 bases, and 9 bases had no gene match. The germline CDR1 and CDR2 sequences are MNHEY and SVGAGI. This CDR3 region has 14 residues. CDR3 bases: TGTGCCAGCTACACTACAGGGGCCTACACTGAAGCTTTCTTT. It codes for CASYTTGAYTEAFF.

The genes are TRBV7-9 and TRBJ1-2; D is uncertain. The CDR3 has 11 residues. Germline V gives CDR1 SEHNR, CDR2 FQNEAQ (reference sequence). V shed 3 bases and J shed 9 bases, with 8 bases lying between them. The CDR3 reads CASSLEGSYTF. The CDR3 region has the DNA TGTGCCAGCAGCTTGGAGGGTAGCTACACCTTC.

This chain connects TRBV18 to TRBJ2-3; 7 nucleotides agree with TRBD2. CDR3 length: 14 residues. CDR1 and CDR2 (germline): KGHSH, LQKENI. Trimming removed 5 bases from V and 7 bases from J; junction bases left unmatched: 9. CDR3 amino acids: CASSVAGAGYTQYF. CDR3 coding DNA: TGTGCCAGCTCAGTGGCGGGAGCCGGATATACGCAGTATTTT. Supplemented by reference TRBV18 and TRBJ2-3, the full variable domain reads NAGVMQNPRHLVRRRGQEARLRCSPMKGHSHVYWYRQLPEEGLKFMVYLQKENIIDESGMPKERFSAEFPKEGPSILRIQQVVRGDSAAYFCASSVAGAGYTQYFGPGTRLTVL.